These T cell receptor beta chains were read from a single sample in a study of T cell changes during pregnancy in multiple sclerosis. Profiled with immunoSEQ multiplex PCR; TCRdb holds only in-frame clones, not every one. The profile shows over 40,000 clones, approximately 89% of them singletons. Source: peripheral blood, taken in the first trimester of pregnancy. These receptors all stem from a female donor in good health, enrolled as a control in a pregnancy study. Both conserved end residues are part of each CDR3. Each record gives: J gene, V gene, clone size, D gene, CDR3 DNA, CDR3 protein. D genes are given only for firm matches. Only part of the rows carry a size: once, few, many, or a class if the clone is expanded.

>TRBJ2-5|TRBV11-2|NA|NA
TGTGCCAGCAGCTTAATCCAAACAGGAGGAGGGGAGACCCAGTACTTC
CASSLIQTGGGETQYF
>TRBJ2-1|TRBV19|NA|NA
TGTGCCAGTAACATCGGAGAACGGGGTTACGGTGAGCAGTTCTTC
CASNIGERGYGEQFF
>TRBJ2-1|TRBV5-1|NA|NA
TGCGCCAGCAGCTTGGGAGTGGCGGTACTTTACAATGAGCAGTTCTTC
CASSLGVAVLYNEQFF
>TRBJ2-7|TRBV6-5|NA|TRBD2
TGTGCCAGCAGCCTGACTAGCGGGGGATCCTACGAGCAGTACTTC
CASSLTSGGSYEQYF
>TRBJ2-7|TRBV10-1|NA|TRBD1
TGCGCCAGCAGTGGATACAGGGGGATGGACTACGAGCAGTACTTC
CASSGYRGMDYEQYF
>TRBJ1-2|TRBV4-3|NA|NA
TGCGCCAGCAGCCAAGATATCGCAGGGCTGGATGGCTACACCTTC
CASSQDIAGLDGYTF
>TRBJ1-1|TRBV28|NA|NA
TGTGCCAGCAGTTTCCTCGATCGAGATAACACTGAAGCTTTCTTT
CASSFLDRDNTEAFF
>TRBJ2-7|TRBV19|NA|TRBD1
TGTGCCAGTAGTATAGGGACAGGGGGCCCCTACGAGCAGTACTTC
CASSIGTGGPYEQYF
>TRBJ1-1|TRBV7-2|NA|NA
TGTGCCAGCATCCGGGACCCGTTTACCAGGGGCACTGAAGCTTTCTTT
CASIRDPFTRGTEAFF
>TRBJ1-1|TRBV9|NA|TRBD1
TGTGCCAGCAGCGCGGACAGGGGGCGCAACACTGAAGCTTTCTTT
CASSADRGRNTEAFF
>TRBJ2-7|TRBV28|NA|NA
TGTGCCAGCAGGCCCGGGGGTAGCGAGCAGTACTTC
CASRPGGSEQYF
>TRBJ2-2|TRBV28|NA|TRBD2
TGTGCCAGCAGTCCCTATAGCGGGACGCACTACACCGGGGAGCTGTTTTTT
CASSPYSGTHYTGELFF
>TRBJ1-4|TRBV2|NA|TRBD1
TGTGCCAGCAGAGTTGGACAGGGAGCAACTAATGAAAAACTGTTTTTT
CASRVGQGATNEKLFF
>TRBJ2-7|TRBV14|NA|TRBD2
TGTGCCAGCAGCCAAGTCCGGGAGGGGGAGCAGTACTTC
CASSQVREGEQYF
>TRBJ1-1|TRBV25-1|NA|NA
TGTGCCAGCAGCAAGACAGGCAGAGCGGGGGTGCGTGCTTTCTTT
CASSKTGRAGVRAFF
>TRBJ2-6|TRBV18|NA|NA
TGTGCCAGCTCACCACCGACAGGAACTTCTGGGGCCAACGTCCTGACTTTC
CASSPPTGTSGANVLTF
>TRBJ1-6|TRBV2|few|NA
TGTGCCATTACAGGGAGTCGGGATTCACCCCTCCACTTT
CAITGSRDSPLHF
>TRBJ1-5|TRBV6-5|medium-sized|TRBD1
TGTGCCAGCAGTCTCAGACAGGGAACGAATCAGCCCCAGCATTTT
CASSLRQGTNQPQHF
>TRBJ1-2|TRBV5-4|NA|TRBD1
TGTGCCAGCAGCCCTCCGTCTGGGACAGCCTATGGCTACACCTTC
CASSPPSGTAYGYTF
>TRBJ1-2|TRBV2|NA|TRBD1
TGTGCCAGCAGTGACTCGAGGACAGGCTATGGCTACACCTTC
CASSDSRTGYGYTF
>TRBJ1-4|TRBV10-2|NA|TRBD1
TGCGCCAGCAGTGAGGGGACAGGGGGGAGTGAAAAACTGTTTTTT
CASSEGTGGSEKLFF
>TRBJ1-4|TRBV21-1|once|NA
TGTGCCAGCAGCACCAGGGGCACTAATGAAAAACTGTTTTTT
CASSTRGTNEKLFF
>TRBJ1-5|TRBV19|NA|TRBD1
TGTGCCAGTAGTCCCAAAACAGGGGCGGGGCAGCCCCAGCATTTT
CASSPKTGAGQPQHF